What follows are 30 T cell receptor beta chains derived from one specimen sequenced in a study of blood T cells in healthy people across ages. A second roughly 6 to 12 cycle PCR used barcoded and J-beta primers. TCRdb recomputed calls from the 5' RACE reads with MiXCR, one row per CDR3 protein. The data contain roughly 1 million distinct CDR3 sequences, roughly 24% of them singletons. This sample was shared with a second study, whose subject was T cells of mothers and their children.

Sequencing used blood. All receptors derive from a girl aged 2 to 9 in good health.

In this sample, this clonotype turned up a few times. This sequence joins TRBV12-3 or TRBV12-4 and TRBJ2-2; possible D gene TRBD2, 6 bases. This CDR3 is built from 16 residues. V was shortened by 4 bases and J by 1 base, with 13 bases between the two germline ends. The CDR3 nucleotides read TGTGCCAGCAGTTGGTCGGGACTCCAGAACACCGGGGAGCTGTTTTTT. Translation: CASSWSGLQNTGELFF.

Regarding this clonotype: An end of the junction differs from the germline gene, which may be a read error. V gene TRBV4-3 combines with J gene TRBJ1-4; D call uncertain. Germline V gene data show CDR1 as LGHNA and CDR2 as YSLEER. The length of the CDR3 is 14 residues. CDR3 in amino acids: CASSQEGEGEKLLF. The CDR3, as DNA: TGCGCCAGCAGCCAAGAGGGAGAGGGTGAAAAACTGCTTTTT.

This clonotype has only a few counts. V gene TRBV4-2 combines with J gene TRBJ1-1; D is uncertain. Germline V gene lookup returns CDR1 LGHNA and CDR2 YNFKEQ. This CDR3 spans 15 amino acids. V was cut by 2 bases and J by 1 base, with 11 bases left in between. CDR3 sequence (DNA): TGTGCCAGCAGCCAATCTCCGAGGGAGAACACTGAAGCTTTCTTT. Its protein product is CASSQSPRENTEAFF.

V and J are TRBV20-1 and TRBJ1-1; no firm D call. Germline CDR1 reads DFQATT; CDR2 reads SNEGSKA (reference sequence). The CDR3 contains 14 residues. The germline V and J ends were trimmed by 0 bases and 2 bases, with 10 bases remaining between them. The CDR3 DNA reads as TGCAGTGCTAGAGATATCGCGGGAAACACTGAAGCTTTCTTT. Its protein product is CSARDIAGNTEAFF.

CDR3: CASSFIERSTDTQYF. The CDR3 region has the DNA TGTGCCAGCAGCTTCATTGAGCGGAGCACAGATACGCAGTATTTT. The chain carries TRBV7-9 and TRBJ2-3, with D possibly matching TRBD2 (5 bases). Per the germline V gene, CDR1 is SEHNR and CDR2 is FQNEAQ (reference sequence). V shed 3 bases and J shed 0 bases, with 10 bases lying between them. CDR3 length: 15 residues.

There are a few counts of this clonotype. The chain carries TRBV9 and TRBJ2-5, with D possibly called TRBD1 or TRBD2 (6 bases each). CDR1 SGDLS and CDR2 YYNGEE come from the germline V gene. This CDR3 spans 19 amino acids. V dropped 4 bases and J dropped 4 bases, with 29 bases sitting between them. CDR3 sequence: CASSPQGRLADRRVETQYF. CDR3 bases: TGTGCCAGCAGCCCTCAGGGACGCCTTGCCGACAGGAGGGTAGAGACCCAGTACTTC.

CDR3 loop: CASSLARASGTDTQYF. DNA for the CDR3: TGTGCCAGCAGCTTAGCCCGAGCTAGCGGCACAGATACGCAGTATTTT. The V and J genes are TRBV7-9 and TRBJ2-3, with a possible D match to TRBD2 (6 bases). CDR1 is SEHNR, CDR2 FQNEAQ, per germline (reference sequence). The CDR3 extends over 16 amino acids. V lost 0 bases and J 1 base, leaving 11 bases between the germline ends.

This rearrangement joins TRBV7-2 to TRBJ1-1; no clear D. CDR3 length equals 16 residues. V was clipped by 4 bases and J by 2 bases, with 17 bases between them. Germline assignment: CDR1 SGHTA and CDR2 FQGNSA. CDR3 residues: CASSSTGTGYNTEAFF. CDR3 DNA: TGTGCCAGCAGCTCAACCGGCACGGGCTATAACACTGAAGCTTTCTTT.

This sequence joins TRBV10-3 and TRBJ2-5; D gene unclear. Deletions cut 4 bases from V and 3 bases from J, with 9 bases between. The CDR3 extends over 13 amino acids. Germline CDR1 reads ENHRY; CDR2 reads SYGVKD. CDR3 nucleotide sequence: TGTGCCATCAGTGCGGGCAGAGAAGAGACCCAGTACTTC. Amino acid sequence: CAISAGREETQYF.

J is TRBJ2-1 and V is TRBV20-1; 7 nucleotides align to TRBD2. The CDR3 has 11 residues. Germline V gene data show CDR1 as DFQATT and CDR2 as SNEGSKA (reference sequence). CDR3 bases: TGCAGCCTTGGGGGGGAGGGCGAGCAGTTCTTC. This translates into CSLGGEGEQFF.

This clonotype was seen a handful of times. The CDR3 here is CASGFGTGTEETQYF. CDR3 DNA: TGTGCTAGTGGTTTTGGGACCGGGACAGAAGAGACCCAGTACTTC. The chain combines TRBV12-5 with TRBJ2-5, with 7 bases matching TRBD1. Germline CDR1 LGHNT, CDR2 FRNRAP. With V trimmed by 3 bases and J by 3 bases, 7 bases remained unmatched. There are 15 residues in the CDR3.

V usage is TRBV9 and J usage is TRBJ2-3; D uncertain. Germline CDR1 and CDR2: SGDLS and YYNGEE. The CDR3 covers 13 residues. V was trimmed by 0 bases and J by 4 bases, leaving 6 bases between them. CDR3 coding DNA: TGTGCCAGCAGCGTAGGAGGCCCAGATACGCAGTATTTT. It codes for CASSVGGPDTQYF.

The DNA for the CDR3 is TGCAGTGCCCCCCCGGGACTCAGCCGAGAGACCCAGTACTTC. This sequence encodes CSAPPGLSRETQYF. This sequence joins TRBV20-1 and TRBJ2-5, with D perhaps matching TRBD2 (6 bases). Trimming shortened V by 6 bases and J by 4 bases, and 18 bases separated the two germline ends. This CDR3 is 14 amino acids long. Germline V gene data show CDR1 as DFQATT and CDR2 as SNEGSKA (reference sequence).

This clonotype was detected only a few times. The chain uses TRBV20-1 and TRBJ1-2; D possibly corresponds to TRBD1 (5 bases). V was shortened by 4 bases and J by 4 bases, with 7 bases between the two germline ends. This CDR3 spans 11 amino acids. Germline V CDR1 and CDR2: DFQATT, SNEGSKA (reference sequence). CDR3: CSAKGLYGYTF. The CDR3 nucleotides read TGCAGTGCTAAGGGGCTCTATGGCTACACCTTC.

The rearrangement joins TRBV29-1 to TRBJ2-5, with 14 bases identical to TRBD2. V lost 7 bases and J lost 5; bases outside the gene matches: 6. The CDR3 has 14 residues. The germline CDR1 and CDR2 sequences are SQVTM and ANQGSEA. The CDR3 DNA reads as TGCAGCGCTGGGACTAGCGGGGGTTCGGAGACCCAGTACTTC. This translates into CSAGTSGGSETQYF.

The chain couples TRBV7-2 to TRBJ2-5; D is uncertain. V was shortened by 1 base and J by 3 bases, with 12 bases between the two germline ends. Germline CDR1 reads SGHTA; CDR2 reads FQGNSA. This CDR3 spans 15 amino acids. This CDR3 is CASSLVWLPEETQYF. Written as DNA, the CDR3 is TGTGCCAGCAGCTTAGTTTGGCTACCCGAAGAGACCCAGTACTTC.

The J gene is TRBJ1-2, the V gene TRBV5-1; D is unclear. This CDR3 is 13 amino acids long. Germline V lookup: CDR1 SGHRS, CDR2 YFSETQ. Trimming shortened V by 1 base and J by 3 bases, and 7 bases separated the two germline ends. The CDR3, as DNA: TGCGCCAGCAGCTTGAGGGTTGACTATGGCTACACCTTC. Its translation is CASSLRVDYGYTF.

J is TRBJ2-5 and V is TRBV29-1; no definite D call. CDR1 SQVTM and CDR2 ANQGSEA come from the germline V gene. The CDR3 totals 13 residues. V was pared by 2 bases and J by 4 bases, with 11 bases between. The CDR3 DNA follows: TGCAGCGTTGAATCCTTGAACGGAGAGACCCAGTACTTC. This codes for CSVESLNGETQYF.

The sample holds a few counts of this clonotype. This chain links TRBV5-1 with TRBJ2-5, with 9 nucleotides matching TRBD1. The CDR3 is made up of 15 amino acids. V lost 3 bases to trimming and J lost 5 bases; unmatched junction nucleotides: 8. CDR1 and CDR2 (germline): SGHRS, YFSETQ. CDR3 DNA sequence: TGCGCCAGCAGCTCGACGACAGGGGGAGAGGAGACCCAGTACTTC. Its protein product is CASSSTTGGEETQYF.

Here the CDR3 reads CASSLSGLAGNTGELFF. CDR3 nucleotides: TGTGCCAGCAGTTTATCGGGGCTAGCGGGGAACACCGGGGAGCTGTTTTTT. J is TRBJ2-2 and V is TRBV27; 8 bases agree with TRBD2. CDR3 length equals 17 residues. Germline V gene lookup returns CDR1 MNHEY and CDR2 SMNVEV (reference sequence). V dropped 0 bases and J dropped 1; count of bases not matched to a gene: 4.

This clonotype has only a few counts. The rearrangement uses TRBV7-3 and TRBJ1-1; 7 bases are a match to TRBD1. This CDR3 has 14 residues. CDR1 and CDR2 from the germline V gene are SGHTA and FQGTGA. J lost 1 base, V lost 4 bases, and 3 bases had no gene match. CDR3 coding DNA: TGTGCCAGCAGCTCAGGGGGGACGAACACTGAAGCTTTCTTT. As protein: CASSSGGTNTEAFF.

The rearrangement links TRBV6-5 to TRBJ1-1; no reliable D call. Germline V gene data show CDR1 as MNHEY and CDR2 as SVGAGI. Trimming shortened V by 3 bases and J by 2 bases, and 19 bases separated the two germline ends. CDR3 length: 17 amino acids. The CDR3 DNA sequence: TGTGCCAGCAGTTATAAGGTTGGAGGAACTCTAAACACTGAAGCTTTCTTT. Its protein is CASSYKVGGTLNTEAFF.

The V call is TRBV6-5, the J call TRBJ2-5, with 7 nucleotides matching TRBD1. The germline V gene encodes CDR1 MNHEY and CDR2 SVGAGI. J lost 1 base, V lost 4 bases, and 9 bases had no gene match. This CDR3 has 16 amino acids. Here the CDR3 reads CASSLSTGPIQETQYF. The CDR3 nucleotides read TGTGCCAGCAGTTTATCGACAGGGCCTATCCAAGAGACCCAGTACTTC.

This chain joins TRBV20-1 and TRBJ2-4; D tentatively fits TRBD1 or TRBD2 (6 bases each). Germline V CDR1 and CDR2: DFQATT, SNEGSKA (reference sequence). The CDR3 contains 15 residues. V lost 4 bases to trimming and J lost 0 bases, with 13 bases between them. As DNA, the CDR3 is TGCAGTGCTATGAGGGGGGACCTAGCCAAAAACATTCAGTACTTC. This encodes CSAMRGDLAKNIQYF.

V usage is TRBV24-1 and J usage is TRBJ2-3; D remains ambiguous. The germline CDR1 and CDR2 sequences are KGHDR and SFDVKD. V was trimmed by 8 bases and J by 2 bases, leaving 10 bases between them. CDR3 length: 13 residues. CDR3 nucleotides: TGTGCCACCACCGGGCTATACACAGATACGCAGTATTTT. Encoded protein: CATTGLYTDTQYF.

The chain combines TRBV3-1 with TRBJ2-5; D assignment may be TRBD1 or TRBD2 (5 bases each). The J call may not be correct, given that the DNA end is closer to TRBJ2-1. The CDR3 is 20 residues long. Germline lookup yields CDR1 LGHDT and CDR2 YNNKEL (reference sequence). CDR3 sequence reads: CASSGLGGRDVRGSNNEQFF. The CDR3 coding sequence is TGTGCCAGCAGCGGGTTAGGCGGTCGGGACGTAAGAGGGAGTAACAATGAGCAGTTCTTC.

This clonotype was observed a few times. This chain uses TRBV7-9 with TRBJ1-3; D remains unclear. CDR1 SEHNR and CDR2 FQNEAQ come from the germline V gene (reference sequence). With 4 bases removed from V and 4 bases from J, the gap between germline ends came to 11 bases. CDR3 length equals 14 residues. The CDR3 region is CASSSPAAGNTIYF. CDR3 in DNA: TGTGCCAGCAGCTCACCGGCGGCAGGAAACACCATATATTTT. Variable domain in full (rest from reference TRBV7-9 and TRBJ1-3): DTGVSQNPRHKITKRGQNVTFRCDPISEHNRLYWYRQTLGQGPEFLTYFQNEAQLEKSRLLSDRFSAERPKGSFSTLEIQRTEQGDSAMYLCASSSPAAGNTIYFGEGSWLTVV.

This clonotype was seen only a few times. The rearrangement joins TRBV5-1 to TRBJ2-1, with D possibly TRBD2 on 7 matching bases. The V gene's germline CDR1 is SGHRS and CDR2 YFSETQ. The germline V and J ends were trimmed by 4 bases and 7 bases, with 18 bases remaining between them. The CDR3 has 15 residues. CDR3 loop: CASSLFEGGGNEQFF. In DNA, the CDR3 is TGCGCCAGCAGCCTCTTTGAAGGGGGAGGGAATGAGCAGTTCTTC.

This clonotype turned up a few times. The J gene is TRBJ2-4, the V gene TRBV21-1; the D call TRBD1 from the table was never checked on the DNA. TRBV21-1 is a listed pseudogene. The CDR3 is made up of 15 amino acids. The CDR3 region is CAPPTRNGTKNIQYF. In nucleotides, the CDR3 is TGTGCCCCGCCTACACGGAACGGGACCAAAAACATTCAGTACTTC.

Of note for this clonotype: The germline gene is not matched at one end of the junction; a read error may be the cause. This chain joins TRBV29-1 and TRBJ2-5, with D perhaps matching TRBD1 or TRBD2 (5 bases each). CDR3 length: 13 residues. Germline V lookup: CDR1 SQVTM, CDR2 ANQGSEA. The CDR3 DNA reads TGCAGCGTTGAAGCCCTCCGAGAGGGGTCGCCGTTCTTC. Amino acid sequence: CSVEALREGSPFF.